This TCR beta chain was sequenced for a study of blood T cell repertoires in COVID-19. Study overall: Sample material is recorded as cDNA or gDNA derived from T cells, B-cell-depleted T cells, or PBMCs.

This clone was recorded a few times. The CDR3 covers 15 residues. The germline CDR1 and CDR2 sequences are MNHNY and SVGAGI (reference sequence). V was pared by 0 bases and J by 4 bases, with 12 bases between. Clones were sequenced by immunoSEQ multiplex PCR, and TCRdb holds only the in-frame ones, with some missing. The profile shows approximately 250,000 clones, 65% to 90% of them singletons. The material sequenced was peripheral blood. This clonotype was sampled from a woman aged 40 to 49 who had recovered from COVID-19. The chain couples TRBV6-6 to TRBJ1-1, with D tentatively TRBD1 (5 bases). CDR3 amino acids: CASSYSISGFTEAFF. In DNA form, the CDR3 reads TGTGCCAGCAGTTACTCGATCTCAGGGTTCACTGAAGCTTTCTTT.